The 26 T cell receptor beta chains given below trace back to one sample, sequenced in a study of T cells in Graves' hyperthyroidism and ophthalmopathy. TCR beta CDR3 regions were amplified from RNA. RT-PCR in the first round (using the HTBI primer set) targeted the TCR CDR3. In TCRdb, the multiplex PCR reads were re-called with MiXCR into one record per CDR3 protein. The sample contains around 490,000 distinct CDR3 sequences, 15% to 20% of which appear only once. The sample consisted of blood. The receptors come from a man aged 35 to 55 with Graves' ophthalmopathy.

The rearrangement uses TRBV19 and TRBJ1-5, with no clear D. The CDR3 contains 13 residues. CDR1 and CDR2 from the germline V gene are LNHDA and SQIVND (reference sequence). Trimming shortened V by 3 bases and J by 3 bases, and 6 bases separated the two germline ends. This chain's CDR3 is CASSMSNNQPQHF. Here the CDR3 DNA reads TGTGCCAGTAGTATGAGTAACAATCAGCCCCAGCATTTT.

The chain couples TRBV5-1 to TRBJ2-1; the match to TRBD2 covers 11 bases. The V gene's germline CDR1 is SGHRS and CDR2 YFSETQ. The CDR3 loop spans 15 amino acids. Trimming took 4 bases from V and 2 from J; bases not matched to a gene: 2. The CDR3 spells CASSTSGSTYNEQFF. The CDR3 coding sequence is TGCGCCAGCAGCACTAGCGGGAGTACCTACAATGAGCAGTTCTTC.

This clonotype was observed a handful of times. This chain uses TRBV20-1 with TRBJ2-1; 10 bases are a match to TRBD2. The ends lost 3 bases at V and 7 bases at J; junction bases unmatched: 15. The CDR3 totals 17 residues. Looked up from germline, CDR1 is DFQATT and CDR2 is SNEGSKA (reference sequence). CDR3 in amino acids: CSASDFRRASGRNEQFF. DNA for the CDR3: TGCAGTGCTAGCGATTTTCGACGGGCTAGCGGGAGAAATGAGCAGTTCTTC.

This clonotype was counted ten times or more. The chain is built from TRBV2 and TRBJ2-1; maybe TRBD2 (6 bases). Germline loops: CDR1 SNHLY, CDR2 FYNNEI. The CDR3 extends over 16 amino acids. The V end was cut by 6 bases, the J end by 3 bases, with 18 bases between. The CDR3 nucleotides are TGTGCCAGCAGAAACCTTCTAGCGCGGGACTACAATGAGCAGTTCTTC. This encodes CASRNLLARDYNEQFF.

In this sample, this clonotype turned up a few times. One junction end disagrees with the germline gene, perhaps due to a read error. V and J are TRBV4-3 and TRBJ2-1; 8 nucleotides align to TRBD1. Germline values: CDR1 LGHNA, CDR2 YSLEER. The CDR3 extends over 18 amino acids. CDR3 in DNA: TGCGCCAGCAGCCAAGACCCTACAGGGGGATACTCAATTAATGAGCAGTCCTTC. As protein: CASSQDPTGGYSINEQSF.

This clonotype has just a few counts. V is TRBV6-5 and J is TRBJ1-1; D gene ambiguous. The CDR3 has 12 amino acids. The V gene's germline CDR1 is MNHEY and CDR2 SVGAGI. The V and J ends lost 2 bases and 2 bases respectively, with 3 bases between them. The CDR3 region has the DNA TGTGCCAGCAGTTACGTAAACACTGAAGCTTTCTTT. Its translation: CASSYVNTEAFF.

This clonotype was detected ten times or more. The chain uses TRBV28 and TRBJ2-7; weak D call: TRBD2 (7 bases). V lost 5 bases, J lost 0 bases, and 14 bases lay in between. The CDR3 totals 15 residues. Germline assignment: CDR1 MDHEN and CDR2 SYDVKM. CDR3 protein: CASSLGGDFSYEQYF. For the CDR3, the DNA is TGTGCCAGCAGTCTAGGGGGGGACTTCTCCTACGAGCAGTACTTC.

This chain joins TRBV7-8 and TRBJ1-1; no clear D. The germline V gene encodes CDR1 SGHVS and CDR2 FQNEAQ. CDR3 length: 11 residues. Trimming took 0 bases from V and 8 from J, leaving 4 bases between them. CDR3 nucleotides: TGTGCCAGCAGCTTAGCGGCGGAAGCTTTCTTT. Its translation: CASSLAAEAFF.

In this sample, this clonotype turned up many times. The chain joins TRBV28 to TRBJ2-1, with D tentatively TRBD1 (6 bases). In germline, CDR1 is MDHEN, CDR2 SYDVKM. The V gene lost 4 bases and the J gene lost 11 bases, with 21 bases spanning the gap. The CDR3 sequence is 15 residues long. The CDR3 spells CASSSTTGRPIQQFF. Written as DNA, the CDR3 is TGTGCCAGCAGTTCCACCACAGGGCGGCCCATTCAGCAGTTCTTC.

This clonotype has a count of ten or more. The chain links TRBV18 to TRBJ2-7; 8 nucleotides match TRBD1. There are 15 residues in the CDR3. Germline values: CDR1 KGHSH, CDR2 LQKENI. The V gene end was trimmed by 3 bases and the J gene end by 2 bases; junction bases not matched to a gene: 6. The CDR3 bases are TGTGCCAGCTCACCCCGAGGACAGGGTACCTACGAGCAGTACTTC. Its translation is CASSPRGQGTYEQYF.

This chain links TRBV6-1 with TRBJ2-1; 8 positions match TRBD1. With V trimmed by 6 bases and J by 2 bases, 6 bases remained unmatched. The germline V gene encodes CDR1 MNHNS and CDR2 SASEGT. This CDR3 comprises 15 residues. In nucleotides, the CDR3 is TGTGCCAGCAGCCAAGCGACAGGGGCCTACAATGAGCAGTTCTTC. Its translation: CASSQATGAYNEQFF.

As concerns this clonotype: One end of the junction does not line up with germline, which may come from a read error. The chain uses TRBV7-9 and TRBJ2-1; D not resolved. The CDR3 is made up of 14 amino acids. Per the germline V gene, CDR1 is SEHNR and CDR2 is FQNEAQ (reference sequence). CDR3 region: CASSVMSIYNEQSF. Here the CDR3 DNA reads TGTGCCAGCAGCGTAATGTCGATCTACAATGAGCAGTCCTTC.

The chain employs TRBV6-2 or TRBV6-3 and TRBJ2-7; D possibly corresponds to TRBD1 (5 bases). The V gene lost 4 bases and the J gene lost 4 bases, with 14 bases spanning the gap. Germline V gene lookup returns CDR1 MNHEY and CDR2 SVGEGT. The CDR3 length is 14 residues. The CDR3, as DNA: TGTGCCAGCAGTTTTCAGGGTCGTGGGTACGAGCAGTACTTC. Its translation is CASSFQGRGYEQYF.

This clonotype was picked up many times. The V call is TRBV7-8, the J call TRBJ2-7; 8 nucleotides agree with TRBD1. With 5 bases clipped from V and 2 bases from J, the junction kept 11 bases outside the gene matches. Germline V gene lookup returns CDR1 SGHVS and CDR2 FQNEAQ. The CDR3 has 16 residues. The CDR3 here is CASSPLLGQAPYEQYF. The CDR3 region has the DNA TGTGCCAGCAGCCCACTATTGGGACAGGCGCCCTACGAGCAGTACTTC.

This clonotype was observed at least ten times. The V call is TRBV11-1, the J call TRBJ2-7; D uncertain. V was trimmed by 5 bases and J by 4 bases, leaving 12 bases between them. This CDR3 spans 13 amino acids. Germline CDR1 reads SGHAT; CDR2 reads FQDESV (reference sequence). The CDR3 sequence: CASSPGVGYEQYF. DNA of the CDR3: TGTGCCAGCAGCCCTGGGGTAGGTTACGAGCAGTACTTC.

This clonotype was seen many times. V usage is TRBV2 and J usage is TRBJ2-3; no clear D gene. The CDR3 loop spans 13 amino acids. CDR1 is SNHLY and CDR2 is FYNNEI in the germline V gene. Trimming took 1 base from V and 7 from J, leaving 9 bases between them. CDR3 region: CASSEGAVYTQYF. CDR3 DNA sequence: TGTGCCAGCAGTGAAGGGGCGGTTTATACGCAGTATTTT.

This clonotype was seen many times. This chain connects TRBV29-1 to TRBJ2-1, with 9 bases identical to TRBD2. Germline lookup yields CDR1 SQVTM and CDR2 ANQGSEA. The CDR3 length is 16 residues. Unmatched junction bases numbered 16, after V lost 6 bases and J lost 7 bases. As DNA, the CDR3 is TGCAGCGTGGGCGAGAGGTGGCTAGCGGGAATGAATGAGCAGTTCTTC. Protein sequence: CSVGERWLAGMNEQFF.

The CDR3 DNA sequence: TGTGCCAGCAGCCTAGGAGGTTGGACTAGTGGGTCTAGCACAGATACGCAGTATTTT. It specifies CASSLGGWTSGSSTDTQYF. The chain carries TRBV11-2 and TRBJ2-3; 7 positions agree with TRBD2. Trimming took 5 bases from V and 0 from J; bases not matched to a gene: 17. The CDR3 has 19 residues. Germline CDR1 SGHAT, CDR2 FQNNGV.

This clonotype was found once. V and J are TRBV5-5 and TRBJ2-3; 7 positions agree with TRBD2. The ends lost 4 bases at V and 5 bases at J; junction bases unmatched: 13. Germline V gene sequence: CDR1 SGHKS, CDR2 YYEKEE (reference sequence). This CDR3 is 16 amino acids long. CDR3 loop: CASSPGVAGVVDTQYF. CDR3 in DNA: TGTGCCAGCAGCCCCGGGGTTGCGGGAGTAGTAGATACGCAGTATTTT.

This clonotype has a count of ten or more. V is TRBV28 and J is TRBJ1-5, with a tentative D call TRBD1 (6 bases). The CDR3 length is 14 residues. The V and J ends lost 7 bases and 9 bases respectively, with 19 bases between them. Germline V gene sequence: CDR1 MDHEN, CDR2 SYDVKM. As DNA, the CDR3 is TGTGCCAGCAATCCCCTCAGGGGATTATTGCCCCAGCATTTT. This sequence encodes CASNPLRGLLPQHF.

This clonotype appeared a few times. The CDR3 sequence: CASGYGYSTDTQYF. The CDR3 region has the DNA TGTGCCAGCGGGTATGGGTATAGCACAGATACGCAGTATTTT. V is TRBV7-2 and J is TRBJ2-3; no clear D gene. V lost 8 bases and J lost 0, with 12 bases in between. Germline-derived CDR1 and CDR2 are SGHTA and FQGNSA. This CDR3 is built from 14 residues.

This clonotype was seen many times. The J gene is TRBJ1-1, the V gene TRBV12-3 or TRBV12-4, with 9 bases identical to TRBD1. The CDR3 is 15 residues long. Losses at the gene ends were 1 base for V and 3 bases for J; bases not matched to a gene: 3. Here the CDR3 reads CASSLGGTGYTEAFF. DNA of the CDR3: TGTGCCAGCAGTTTAGGAGGGACAGGGTACACTGAAGCTTTCTTT.

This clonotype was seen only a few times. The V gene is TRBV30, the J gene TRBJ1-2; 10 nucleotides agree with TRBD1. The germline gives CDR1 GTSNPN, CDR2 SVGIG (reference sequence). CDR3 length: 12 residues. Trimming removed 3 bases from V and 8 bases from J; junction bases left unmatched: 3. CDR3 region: CAWRPDRGGYTF. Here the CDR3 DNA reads TGTGCCTGGAGACCGGACAGGGGGGGCTACACCTTC.

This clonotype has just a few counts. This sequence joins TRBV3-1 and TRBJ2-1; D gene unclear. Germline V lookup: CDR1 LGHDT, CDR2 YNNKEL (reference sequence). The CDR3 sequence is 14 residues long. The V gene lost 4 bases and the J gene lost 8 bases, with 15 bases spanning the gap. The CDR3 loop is CASSRTFENDEQFF. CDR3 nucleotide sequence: TGTGCCAGCAGCCGCACTTTCGAGAACGATGAGCAGTTCTTC.

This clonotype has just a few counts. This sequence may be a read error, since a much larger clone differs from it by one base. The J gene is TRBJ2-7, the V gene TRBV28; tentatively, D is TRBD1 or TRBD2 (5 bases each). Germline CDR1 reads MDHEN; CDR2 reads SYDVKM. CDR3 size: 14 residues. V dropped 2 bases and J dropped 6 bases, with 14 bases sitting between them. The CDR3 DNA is TGTGCCAGCAGTTTAGGGGGACGGACCAGCGAGCAGTACTTC. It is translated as CASSLGGRTSEQYF. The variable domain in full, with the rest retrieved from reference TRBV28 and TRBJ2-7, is DVKVTQSSRYLVKRTGEKVFLECVQDMDHENMFWYRQDPGLGLRLIYFSYDVKMKEKGDIPEGYSVSREKKERFSLILESASTNQTSMYLCASSLGGRTSEQYFGPGTRLTVT.

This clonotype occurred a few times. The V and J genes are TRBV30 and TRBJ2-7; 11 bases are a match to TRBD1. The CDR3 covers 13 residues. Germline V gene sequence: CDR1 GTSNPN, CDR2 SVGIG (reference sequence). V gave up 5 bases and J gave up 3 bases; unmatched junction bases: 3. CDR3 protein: CAWGGTGGYEQYF. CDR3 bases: TGTGCCTGGGGGGGGACAGGGGGCTACGAGCAGTACTTC.